One T cell receptor beta chain is described in this entry. What antigen it recognizes has not been identified. Qualities for individual bases were not recorded, and no much larger clone is one base off. TCRbeta CDR3 regions were amplified from genomic DNA by means of the immunoSEQ Assay, a bias-controlled multiplex PCR. On the study's bioinformatics: The number of nucleated cells in each sample was estimated by amplification of reference gene primers within the assay. To quantify the absolute abundance of each unique TCRbeta CDR3 rearrangement, sequence reads were collapsed and filtered. For each sample, productive Simpson clonality was calculated as the square root of Simpson's diversity index over productive rearrangements. Drawn from immuneACCESS, this table holds only the in-frame rearrangements with V and J called that TCRdb kept. Clones are partly lost; checked studies trace under half to an unresolved V gene and leave the rest unexplained. V and J calls plus clone size are reproduced from that table; the DNA served to infer D and trimming. The sample has approximately 200,000 clones on record, 80% to 85% of them singletons. The ten largest make up 5.1% of the sample.

The source of the sample is a study of blood T cell repertoires in COVID-19 (dated by TCRdb to 2018 to 2020). Broadly, across the study: Collaborator samples came from the United States, Italy and Spain and covered acute and convalescent phases of COVID-19. The prospective study material was composed of cDNA or gDNA derived from T cells, B-cell-depleted T cells, or PBMCs. The dataset comprised deeply sampled blood TCRbeta repertoires from subjects exposed to, actively infected with, or recovered from COVID-19. The repertoires were released in a freely available public database meant as a resource for research on the immune response to SARS-CoV-2. The samples were drawn from two sources: the first 160 participants of the ongoing ImmuneRACE study, and approximately 1,300 subjects contributed by 6 global collaborators. A de-identified subject ID, COVID-19 status, age in years and sex were almost always included in the sample metadata. HLA class I and class II types, where available, came from metadata supplied by the sample provider rather than from assay-based typing. What the study reported, not specific to this receptor: The amount of clinical and demographic metadata varied by source and participant and was provided uncurated.

Whole blood was collected in K2EDTA tubes by collaborating institutions according to the institutions' own protocols. For TCRbeta analysis, collaborators shipped samples as frozen whole blood, isolated PBMCs, or DNA extracted from either of those sample types. The source of this sequence is a human donor in a cohort sampled during active COVID-19. Sequenced material: peripheral blood.

The bases read TGTGCCAGCAGTCCAGGACAGGTAGCCAAAAACATTCAGTACTTC. Its protein product is CASSPGQVAKNIQYF. The chain joins TRBV28 to TRBJ2-4, with TRBD1 identical over 7 junction bases. The CDR3 has 15 amino acids, counting the end cysteine and phenylalanine. Only the CDR3 DNA stays, 45 bases, in frame from base 1. Ends trimmed: V by 5 bases, J by 0 bases; bases unmatched to a gene: 4. CDR1 MDHEN and CDR2 SYDVKM are derived from the germline V gene.